Listed below are T cell receptor beta chains from one sample, sequenced in a study of cytomegalovirus exposure and HLA in healthy donors. The data were produced by immunoSEQ multiplex PCR, yet TCRdb's version contains in-frame clones alone and is incomplete. The sample lists roughly 300,000 clones, roughly 88% seen once, with around 4% in the top ten. Sequencing was carried out using PBMCs. These receptors were obtained from a middle-aged man in good health and CMV-seropositive. Each CDR3 is given with its conserved first and last residue. Fields, in order: clone size, J gene, V gene, D gene, CDR3 DNA, CDR3 protein. The D gene is left open where the match is weak. Clone size is shown for a subset of rows, as once, few, many or a class of expanded clone.

size: NA
J: TRBJ2-1
V: TRBV7-6
D: NA
DNA: TGTGCCAGCAGCCAGGCACTACCCGGGGACAATGAGCAGTTCTTC
CDR3: CASSQALPGDNEQFF

size: NA
J: TRBJ2-6
V: TRBV27
D: TRBD1
DNA: TGTGCCAGCAGTTTAGGGGGTCGGGACAGCTTATCTGGGGCCAACGTCCTGACTTTC
CDR3: CASSLGGRDSLSGANVLTF

size: NA
J: TRBJ2-7
V: TRBV19
D: TRBD2
DNA: TGTGCCAGTAGTGCCGGGACTAGTCCCTACGAGCAGTACTTC
CDR3: CASSAGTSPYEQYF

size: NA
J: TRBJ2-3
V: TRBV10-1
D: TRBD2
DNA: TGCGCCAGCAGTAGTAGCGGGAGGGCCGGAAACCAAGATACGCAGTATTTT
CDR3: CASSSSGRAGNQDTQYF

size: NA
J: TRBJ2-7
V: TRBV4-1
D: TRBD2
DNA: TGCGCCAGCAGCGAAAGGGGACTAGCGGGAGCCGAGCAGTACTTC
CDR3: CASSERGLAGAEQYF

size: NA
J: TRBJ2-7
V: TRBV6-1
D: NA
DNA: TGTGCCAGCAGTGAATCCACAGCCTACGAGCAGTACTTC
CDR3: CASSESTAYEQYF

size: NA
J: TRBJ2-1
V: TRBV6-5
D: TRBD1
DNA: TGTGCCAGCAGACGTCGGACAGGGAGTAATGAGCAGTTCTTC
CDR3: CASRRRTGSNEQFF

size: NA
J: TRBJ2-1
V: TRBV7-2
D: NA
DNA: TGTGCCAGCAGCGGGGCTATACCGAGCGATGAGCAGTTCTTC
CDR3: CASSGAIPSDEQFF

size: NA
J: TRBJ2-1
V: TRBV28
D: TRBD1
DNA: TGTGCCAGCAGTTCGATATTCCGGGACAGGGACTTCAATGAGCAGTTCTTC
CDR3: CASSSIFRDRDFNEQFF

size: once
J: TRBJ2-7
V: TRBV10-3
D: NA
DNA: TGTGCCATCAGTGAGTCGGAGTTGGACGAGCAGTACTTC
CDR3: CAISESELDEQYF

size: NA
J: TRBJ2-3
V: TRBV10-3
D: TRBD2
DNA: TGTGCCATCAGTAGCGGGATTATGCCCACAGATACGCAGTATTTT
CDR3: CAISSGIMPTDTQYF

size: NA
J: TRBJ1-2
V: TRBV27
D: NA
DNA: TGTGCCAGCAGTTTAGGGCCAGCCTATGGCTACACCTTC
CDR3: CASSLGPAYGYTF

size: NA
J: TRBJ1-3
V: TRBV6-1
D: NA
DNA: TGTGCCAGCACCCAGACAGGACTCGGGGGAAACACCATATATTTT
CDR3: CASTQTGLGGNTIYF

size: NA
J: TRBJ1-2
V: TRBV15
D: TRBD1
DNA: TGTGCCACCAGCAGCACAGGGGCCTCTTACTATGGCTACACCTTC
CDR3: CATSSTGASYYGYTF

size: NA
J: TRBJ2-5
V: TRBV25-1
D: TRBD1
DNA: TGTGCCAGCATGCCCAGGGGGAAGGGGGAGACCCAGTACTTC
CDR3: CASMPRGKGETQYF

size: NA
J: TRBJ2-3
V: TRBV2
D: TRBD2
DNA: TGTGCCAGCAGCAGTCGACTAGCGGTCGATACGCAGTATTTT
CDR3: CASSSRLAVDTQYF

size: NA
J: TRBJ2-1
V: TRBV18
D: TRBD2
DNA: TGTGCCAGCTCACCGGGGGCTAGCGGGAGGTTCAGCTCCTACAATGAGCAGTTCTTC
CDR3: CASSPGASGRFSSYNEQFF

size: NA
J: TRBJ2-7
V: TRBV6-5
D: TRBD1
DNA: TGTGCCAGCAGTTACAGCTCGTTGGGACAGGCCTACGAGCAGTACTTC
CDR3: CASSYSSLGQAYEQYF

size: NA
J: TRBJ2-7
V: TRBV11-2
D: TRBD1
DNA: TGTGCCAGCAGCTTAGTCGCAGGGGGCTACGAGCAGTACTTC
CDR3: CASSLVAGGYEQYF

size: NA
J: TRBJ2-6
V: TRBV5-1
D: TRBD2
DNA: TGCGCCAGCAGCTTGGCTAGCGGGAGCAATGGGGCCAACGTCCTGACTTTC
CDR3: CASSLASGSNGANVLTF

size: NA
J: TRBJ2-7
V: TRBV28
D: TRBD1
DNA: TGTGCCAGCAGTTTATACCCACCGGGACAGGGTAGTTTGATCTACGAGCAGTACTTC
CDR3: CASSLYPPGQGSLIYEQYF

size: NA
J: TRBJ2-7
V: TRBV4-2
D: TRBD2
DNA: TGTGCCAGCAGCCAACCTCTAGCGGGAGGATCCGAGCAGTACTTC
CDR3: CASSQPLAGGSEQYF

size: NA
J: TRBJ2-3
V: TRBV28
D: TRBD1
DNA: TGTGCCAGCAGCCGAGGGGGCTCGGTAGATACGCAGTATTTT
CDR3: CASSRGGSVDTQYF

size: few
J: TRBJ1-4
V: TRBV5-6
D: NA
DNA: TGTGCCAGCAGCTTTGGCAGGGTAACTAATGAAAAACTGTTTTTT
CDR3: CASSFGRVTNEKLFF

size: few
J: TRBJ1-1
V: TRBV7-2
D: TRBD1
DNA: TGTGCCAGCAGCTCCTATCAGGGGGCGAACACTGAAGCTTTCTTT
CDR3: CASSSYQGANTEAFF

size: NA
J: TRBJ1-4
V: TRBV4-2
D: TRBD1
DNA: TGTGCCAGCAGCCAGGACGACAGGGGAGGGGAAAAACTGTTTTTT
CDR3: CASSQDDRGGEKLFF

size: NA
J: TRBJ2-5
V: TRBV4-2
D: TRBD1
DNA: TGTGCCAGCAGCATTCAGACTGGGACAGACTCCCCAGCGACCCAGTACTTC
CDR3: CASSIQTGTDSPATQYF

size: NA
J: TRBJ1-2
V: TRBV5-5
D: NA
DNA: TGTGCCAGCAGCTTGATTGGGCGGACCCCCTCGGGGGGCTACACCTTC
CDR3: CASSLIGRTPSGGYTF

size: NA
J: TRBJ2-5
V: TRBV4-1
D: NA
DNA: TGCGCCAGCAGCCAAGAGATTGCTATAGAGACCCAGTACTTC
CDR3: CASSQEIAIETQYF

size: NA
J: TRBJ2-1
V: TRBV27
D: NA
DNA: TGTGCCAGCAGTCCCCCAGGTTACTTGGTTGGTGAGCAGTTCTTC
CDR3: CASSPPGYLVGEQFF

size: NA
J: TRBJ2-5
V: TRBV5-1
D: NA
DNA: TGCGCCAGCAGCTTGGGTTGGCGGTCCCGAGAGACCCAGTACTTC
CDR3: CASSLGWRSRETQYF

size: NA
J: TRBJ2-7
V: TRBV5-8
D: TRBD2
DNA: TGTGCCAGCAGGCCCCTAGCGGGAGCGCTCTACGAGCAGTACTTC
CDR3: CASRPLAGALYEQYF

size: NA
J: TRBJ1-3
V: TRBV2
D: NA
DNA: TGTGCCAGCAGTGACGCGCGAAGCTCTGGAAACACCATATATTTT
CDR3: CASSDARSSGNTIYF

size: once
J: TRBJ1-5
V: TRBV7-2
D: TRBD1
DNA: TGTGCCAGCAGCTTAGCGGGGGACAGGGTTGGTCAGCCCCAGCATTTT
CDR3: CASSLAGDRVGQPQHF

size: NA
J: TRBJ1-2
V: TRBV10-2
D: TRBD1
DNA: TGCGCCAGCAGTGAAGGGACAGACAGGGGAGCTAACTATGGCTACACCTTC
CDR3: CASSEGTDRGANYGYTF

size: NA
J: TRBJ2-1
V: TRBV5-1
D: NA
DNA: TGCGCCAGCAGCTTGAGGGGTAGCTCCTACAATGAGCAGTTCTTC
CDR3: CASSLRGSSYNEQFF

size: once
J: TRBJ2-2
V: TRBV15
D: TRBD2
DNA: TGTGCCACCAGCGGATCCGGGACTAGCGGGAGAAGCACCGGGGAGCTGTTTTTT
CDR3: CATSGSGTSGRSTGELFF

size: NA
J: TRBJ1-2
V: TRBV7-2
D: TRBD1
DNA: TGTGCCAGCAGCTTAGTAGTGGCCGGGACAGGGCATGGCTACACCTTC
CDR3: CASSLVVAGTGHGYTF

size: once
J: TRBJ2-5
V: TRBV11-2
D: NA
DNA: TGTGCCAGCAGCTTAGATAAACAGCGGTACCAAGAGACCCAGTACTTC
CDR3: CASSLDKQRYQETQYF